What follows are 17 T cell receptor beta chains derived from one specimen sequenced in a study of blood T cell repertoires in COVID-19. TCRdb's table, derived via immunoSEQ multiplex PCR, lists solely in-frame clones and lacks some. The repertoire holds about 50,000 clones, roughly 80% seen once, with approximately 5.3% in the top ten. Sequencing was done on a sample of PBMCs or T cells enriched from blood (not recorded which). The receptors were sampled from a woman in her forties or fifties with acute COVID-19.

The rearrangement links TRBV2 to TRBJ1-2; D uncertain. The V end was cut by 3 bases, the J end by 5 bases, with 10 bases between. Germline CDR1 SNHLY, CDR2 FYNNEI. There are 13 residues in the CDR3. DNA for the CDR3: TGTGCCAGCAGTGATGTGTCTTTTTATGGCTACACCTTC. As protein: CASSDVSFYGYTF.

The CDR3 DNA reads as TGTGCCAGCAGTGAAATGGGACAGGGGGGAGAGACCCAGTACTTC. Protein: CASSEMGQGGETQYF. V and J are TRBV6-1 and TRBJ2-5, with 11 bases that match TRBD1. V gave up 2 bases and J gave up 4 bases; unmatched junction bases: 3. Germline V gene data show CDR1 as MNHNS and CDR2 as SASEGT. This CDR3 is built from 15 residues.

This chain joins TRBV5-1 and TRBJ2-1; D is possibly TRBD2 (6 bases). CDR1 is SGHRS and CDR2 is YFSETQ in the germline V gene. V gave up 5 bases and J gave up 7 bases, with 16 bases separating them. The CDR3 contains 14 residues. The CDR3 bases are TGCGCCAGCAGGCAGACGGGGGAGTGGAATGAGCAGTTCTTC. It translates to CASRQTGEWNEQFF.

V usage is TRBV7-9 and J usage is TRBJ1-1, with a tentative D call TRBD1 (5 bases). In germline, CDR1 is SEHNR, CDR2 FQNEAQ (reference sequence). This CDR3 spans 14 amino acids. Between the trimmed V and J ends, which lost 5 bases and 5 bases, there was a span of 15 bases. CDR3 in amino acids: CASSAAGTGTEAFF. In DNA form, the CDR3 reads TGTGCCAGCAGCGCCGCCGGGACTGGGACTGAAGCTTTCTTT.

This clone was recorded only once. The chain recombines TRBV5-1 with TRBJ2-2, with D possibly matching TRBD2 (5 bases). V lost 0 bases to trimming and J lost 1 base, with 7 bases between them. CDR1 SGHRS and CDR2 YFSETQ come from the germline V gene. This CDR3 spans 15 amino acids. The CDR3 DNA reads as TGCGCCAGCAGCTTGGGACTAAAGAACACCGGGGAGCTGTTTTTT. Translating gives CASSLGLKNTGELFF.

The gene calls are TRBV3-1 (or the pseudogene TRBV3-2) and TRBJ2-2; 11 positions agree with TRBD2. Germline CDR1 reads LGHDT; CDR2 reads YNNKEL (reference sequence). The CDR3 is made up of 16 amino acids. V lost 4 bases, J lost 4 bases, and 5 bases stayed unmatched. This chain's CDR3 is CASSRPTSGVTGELFF. CDR3 bases: TGTGCCAGCAGCCGCCCGACTAGCGGGGTCACCGGGGAGCTGTTTTTT.

This clone was seen only once. The chain recombines TRBV29-1 with TRBJ2-7; tentatively, D is TRBD1 (5 bases). CDR1 SQVTM and CDR2 ANQGSEA come from the germline V gene. V shed 4 bases and J shed 5 bases, with 15 bases lying between them. This CDR3 contains 13 residues. Here the CDR3 DNA reads TGCAGCGTTGGAAACAGGCCCAAAGACGAGCAGTACTTC. Encoded protein: CSVGNRPKDEQYF.

The rearrangement uses TRBV28 and TRBJ1-4; D gene unclear. The CDR3 runs to 11 residues. The germline gives CDR1 MDHEN, CDR2 SYDVKM. V was shortened by 5 bases and J by 13 bases, with 11 bases between the two germline ends. CDR3 sequence: CASSPREALFF. CDR3 DNA sequence: TGTGCCAGCAGTCCCAGAGAGGCACTGTTTTTT.

This CDR3 reads CASSFRGPTEAFF. Written as DNA, the CDR3 is TGTGCCAGCAGCTTCAGGGGGCCCACTGAAGCTTTCTTT. V gene TRBV11-3 combines with J gene TRBJ1-1; 8 nucleotides align to TRBD1. Per the germline V gene, CDR1 is SGHNT and CDR2 is YENEEA. This CDR3 has 13 residues. J lost 4 bases, V lost 3 bases, and 1 base had no gene match.

This chain links TRBV18 with TRBJ1-2; D is unclear. Germline values: CDR1 KGHSH, CDR2 LQKENI. The CDR3 length is 14 residues. V gave up 4 bases and J gave up 0 bases, with 9 bases separating them. In nucleotides, the CDR3 is TGTGCCAGCTCACAGGACTGGACTAACTATGGCTACACCTTC. Translation: CASSQDWTNYGYTF.

This CDR3 is CASSPTDRAVFQGGYTF. For the CDR3, the DNA is TGTGCCAGCAGCCCGACCGACAGGGCAGTTTTCCAGGGAGGCTACACCTTC. The chain is built from TRBV9 and TRBJ1-2, with 7 positions matching TRBD1. V dropped 4 bases and J dropped 8; count of bases not matched to a gene: 20. This CDR3 region has 17 residues. In germline, CDR1 is SGDLS, CDR2 YYNGEE. Together with reference TRBV9 and TRBJ1-2, the CDR3 gives the full variable domain: DSGVTQTPKHLITATGQRVTLRCSPRSGDLSVYWYQQSLDQGLQFLIQYYNGEERAKGNILERFSAQQFPDLHSELNLSSLELGDSALYFCASSPTDRAVFQGGYTFGSGTRLTVV.

The chain is built from TRBV29-1 and TRBJ2-3; TRBD1 matches at 7 bases. V lost 4 bases and J lost 2; bases outside the gene matches: 6. CDR1 and CDR2 from the germline V gene are SQVTM and ANQGSEA. The CDR3 consists of 14 residues. The CDR3 nucleotides read TGCAGCGTTGCGTCCGGGACAGTCACAGATACGCAGTATTTT. This codes for CSVASGTVTDTQYF.

This clone is deemed medium-sized. Distinct nucleotide sequences in the sample also encode this CDR3. V is TRBV5-6 and J is TRBJ2-7; D is unresolved. CDR1 is SGHDT, CDR2 YYEEEE, per germline. CDR3 length equals 11 residues. Trimming removed 5 bases at V and 3 bases at J, with 6 bases between. CDR3: CASSQNYEQYF. CDR3 sequence (DNA): TGTGCCAGCAGTCAGAACTACGAGCAGTACTTC.

Worth noting for this clone: Other DNA sequences within the sample encode an identical CDR3. V usage is TRBV11-2 and J usage is TRBJ1-2; possibly TRBD1 for D (6 bases). This CDR3 spans 15 amino acids. Trimming stripped 4 bases from V and 4 bases from J, with 16 bases between. Germline V lookup: CDR1 SGHAT, CDR2 FQNNGV. CDR3: CASSSDRPGAYGYTF. CDR3 coding DNA: TGTGCCAGCAGCTCCGACAGACCAGGGGCCTATGGCTACACCTTC.

V is TRBV29-1 and J is TRBJ2-2, with 11 bases identical to TRBD2. V was clipped by 4 bases and J by 6 bases; unmatched bases: 4. This CDR3 is built from 14 residues. From germline, CDR1 is SQVTM and CDR2 ANQGSEA. For the CDR3, the DNA is TGCAGCGTTGGGGTAGCGGGAGGGGCCGGGGAGCTGTTTTTT. It encodes CSVGVAGGAGELFF.

This clone was seen a single time. The chain recombines TRBV6-6 with TRBJ2-3; 8 bases match TRBD2. In germline, CDR1 is MNHNY, CDR2 SVGAGI (reference sequence). Trimming cost V 8 bases and J 7 bases; bases outside gene matches: 14. The CDR3 consists of 15 residues. CDR3 coding DNA: TGTGCCAGCGCCGATATAAGCGGGGGAGGGAATACGCAGTATTTT. Translating it yields CASADISGGGNTQYF.

This chain joins TRBV10-3 and TRBJ2-3; tentative D call: TRBD2 (6 bases). The V end was cut by 0 bases, the J end by 0 bases, with 10 bases between. Germline V gene sequence: CDR1 ENHRY, CDR2 SYGVKD. This CDR3 is 16 amino acids long. CDR3 sequence reads: CAISESRGTSTDTQYF. The CDR3 nucleotides are TGTGCCATCAGTGAGTCGCGCGGGACTAGCACAGATACGCAGTATTTT.